This T cell receptor (beta chain) was sequenced during a study of lymphopenia after photon versus proton radiotherapy. Study-wide points: Proton therapy kept repertoires fairly stable, unlike photons, which gained effector/memory cells.

A word on this clone: The target antigen is unknown.

The data were produced by immunoSEQ multiplex PCR, yet TCRdb's version contains in-frame clones alone and is incomplete. The sample lists approximately 22,000 clones, roughly 82% occurring once. The sample in question was peripheral blood, obtained from a patient treated with proton-based radiotherapy. The sequence derives from a woman aged 65 to 85 with pancreatic cancer.

The CDR3 reads CASREPIDRGYGYTF. The CDR3 region has the DNA TGTGCCAGCAGAGAGCCTATTGACAGGGGCTATGGCTACACCTTC. The chain links TRBV6-1 to TRBJ1-2; TRBD1 matches at 8 bases. Trimming removed 6 bases from V and 4 bases from J; junction bases left unmatched: 10. The CDR3 consists of 15 residues. The V gene's germline CDR1 is MNHNS and CDR2 SASEGT.